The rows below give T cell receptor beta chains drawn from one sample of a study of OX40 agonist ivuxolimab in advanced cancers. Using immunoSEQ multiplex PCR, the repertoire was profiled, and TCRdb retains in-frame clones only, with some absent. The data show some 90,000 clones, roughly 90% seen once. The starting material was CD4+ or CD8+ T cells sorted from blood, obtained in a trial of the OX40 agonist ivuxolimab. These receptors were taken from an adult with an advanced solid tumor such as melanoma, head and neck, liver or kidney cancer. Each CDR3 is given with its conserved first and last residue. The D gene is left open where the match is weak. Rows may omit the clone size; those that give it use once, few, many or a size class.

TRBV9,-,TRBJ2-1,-,TGTGCCAGCAGCGCACCACGGGGGAATGAGCAGTTCTTC,CASSAPRGNEQFF
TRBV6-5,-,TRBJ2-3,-,TGTGCCAGCAGTCCCGACCCCGCCGGGGAGCAGTATTTT,CASSPDPAGEQYF
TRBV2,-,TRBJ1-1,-,TGTGCCAGCAGATTTAGAAGCACTGAAGCTTTCTTT,CASRFRSTEAFF
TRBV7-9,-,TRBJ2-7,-,TGTGCCAGCAGCTTAGTTGGGGGGAGAGGCGAGCAGTACTTC,CASSLVGGRGEQYF
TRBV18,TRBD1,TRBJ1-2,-,TGTGCCAGCTCACCAACAGGGGTGGACTACACCTTC,CASSPTGVDYTF
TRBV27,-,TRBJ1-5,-,TGTGCCAGCAGTTTAAAAGGGGCGGGGCGGCCCCAGCATTTT,CASSLKGAGRPQHF
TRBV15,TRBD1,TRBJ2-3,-,TGTGCCACCAGCAGGGGCTTTCCGGACAGGGGATTGGATACGCAGTATTTT,CATSRGFPDRGLDTQYF
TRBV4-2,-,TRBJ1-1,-,TGTGCCAGCAGCCGGGCAGAAAATAAGGAAGCTTTCTTT,CASSRAENKEAFF
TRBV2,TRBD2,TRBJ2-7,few,TGTGCCAGCAGTGAGACTAGCGAACCTGAGTTC,CASSETSEPEF
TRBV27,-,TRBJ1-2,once,TGTGCCAGCAGTTTCGGCTACCAGGGGGGCTACACCTTC,CASSFGYQGGYTF
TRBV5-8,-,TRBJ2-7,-,TGTGCCAGCAGCCTCCTTGGGGGGGCCAGCTCCTACGAGCAGTACTTC,CASSLLGGASSYEQYF
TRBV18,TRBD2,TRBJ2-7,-,TGTGCCAGCTCACCAGGACTAGCGGAAACCTACGAGCAGTACTTC,CASSPGLAETYEQYF
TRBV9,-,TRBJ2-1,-,TGTGCCAGCAGCCCCTGGGGTGACAATGAGCAGTTCTTC,CASSPWGDNEQFF
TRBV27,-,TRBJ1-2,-,TGTGCCAGCAGTCCCCGTGGGGTCAGCTATGGCTACACCTTC,CASSPRGVSYGYTF
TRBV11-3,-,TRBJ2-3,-,TGTGCCAGCAGCTCCTCGGCAGGGGCAGATACGCAGTATTTT,CASSSSAGADTQYF
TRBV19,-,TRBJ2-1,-,TGTGCCAGTAGCCCCGGGACATTTGCCTACAATGAGCAGTTCTTC,CASSPGTFAYNEQFF
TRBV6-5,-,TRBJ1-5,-,TGTGCCAGCAGTTGGGGCAGGTTTGACCAGCCCCAGCATTTT,CASSWGRFDQPQHF
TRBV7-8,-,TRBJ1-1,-,TGTGCCAGCAGCCGTCCGCCCGGACAAGGCGAAGGTGAAGCTTTCTTT,CASSRPPGQGEGEAFF
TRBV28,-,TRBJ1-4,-,TGTGCCAGCAGTCCGACTCGGCGGAACGAAAAACTGTTTTTT,CASSPTRRNEKLFF
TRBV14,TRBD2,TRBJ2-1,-,TGTGCCAGCAGCCAGAGGTCCGGGACTAGCGGGGTACGCTCCTACAATGAGCAGTTCTTC,CASSQRSGTSGVRSYNEQFF
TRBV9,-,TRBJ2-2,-,TGTGCCAGCAGCGCCGGCGGGGCAAACACCGGGGAGCTGTTTTTT,CASSAGGANTGELFF
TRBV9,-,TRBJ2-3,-,TGTGCCAGCAGCGTAGGAGCTCGCACCGCAGGGGATACGCAGTATTTT,CASSVGARTAGDTQYF
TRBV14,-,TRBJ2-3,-,TGTGCCAGCAGCCATGCGTTTACAGATACGCAGTATTTT,CASSHAFTDTQYF
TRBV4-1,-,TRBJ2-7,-,TGCGCCAGCAGCCAAGATCCCGGACTGTCGGACTACGAGCAGTACTTC,CASSQDPGLSDYEQYF
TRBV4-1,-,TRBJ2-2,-,TGCGCCAGCAGGGGGGCGAACACCGGGGAGCTGTTTTTT,CASRGANTGELFF